This TCR beta chain was sequenced during a study of molecular identifiers for immune sequencing clone quantification listed by TCRdb under 2018. Turning to the overall study: For a replicate experiment, RNA from roughly 18,000 or 92,000 naive CD8 T cells was divided into five aliquots, and four of the five aliquots were sequenced. This methods study benchmarked molecular-identifier clustering-based TCR repertoire sequencing (MIDCIRS) and TCR RNA copy counting, using CD8 T cells to do so. Overall study results and their limits: The naive libraries included spiked-in Jurkat TCR RNA (10 copies' worth), and this RNA is not part of the donor repertoire. Identical TCR molecules sharing a barcode could cause highly expanded clone sizes to be underestimated. When barcode sub-clustering was omitted, TCR diversity was inflated by chimeric consensus sequences, with chimeras reaching as high as 47%. Spiked-in Jurkat TCR RNA equivalent to a single cell was reported to be detectable even among approximately 1 million naive CD8 T cells. Modeling estimated 2.5 to 3.5 recovered TCR RNA copies per cell, compared with 9.5 to 10 by digital PCR, which implies around 30% capture efficiency. In CMV-specific effector cells, clones with more than 20 RNA copies accounted for over 97% of molecules, whereas in naive cells such clones accounted for under 1%.

Libraries were built with PCR. The sequencer listed for this sample is Illumina HiSeq 4000. Bulk TCR libraries were prepared as previously described, using TCR primers listed in Table S5. Purification of total RNA was performed with the Qiagen AllPrep DNA/RNA kit. Before analysis, reads from multiple sequencing runs of one library were combined. Per the source publication's procedure: Reads were retained only if their TCR constant sequence matched exactly, and those retained reads were trimmed to 150 nt and grouped according to their 12-nt molecular barcodes. Reads inside each barcode group were sub-clustered using a 15% Levenshtein threshold, and a quality-weighted consensus sequence was constructed for each RNA molecule. Non-functional sequences were removed, as were lower-count sequences one edit away from another. Based on a fit of two negative binomial distributions, barcode sub-clusters having less than 20% of the maximum read count were discarded. TCRdb reran the public reads through fastp at Q25 and MiXCR, keeping productive beta chains. Duplicate CDR3 protein sequences are folded into a single record with the most common DNA and genes. None of the V and J calls come from the authors' own analysis; TCRdb made them. In all, the sample holds under 600,000 distinct CDR3 sequences, and 20% to 25% of those were seen once. About 0.8% of the sample is held by the ten biggest clonotypes.

Libraries of naive CD8 T cells were built from anywhere between about 19,000 and 1,100,000 sorted cells, with 10%, 30% or 50% of the purified RNA used. Naive CD8 T cells, defined as CD8+CD4-CCR7+CD45RA+, were FACS-sorted into RLT Plus buffer on a BD FACSAria II. Detection sensitivity was tested by spiking Jurkat RNA equal to around 11 TCR copies' worth into samples containing roughly 19,000-1,000,000 naive CD8 T cells. Enrichment of CD8 T cells was done with RosetteSep CD8+ T Cell Enrichment Cocktail plus Ficoll-Paque, and ACK red cell lysis came afterward. This clonotype was seen repeatedly, ten times or more. Its antigen remains undetermined. Qualities for individual bases were not recorded, and no much larger clone is one base off. The CDR1 and CDR2 encoded by the germline V gene are MGHRA and YSYEKL. From cysteine to phenylalanine, the CDR3 is 16 amino acids long. The DNA shown is the 48-base CDR3, in frame from base 1. The junction shows trimming of 0 bases on V and 2 bases on J, plus 13 bases between the germline ends.

Source material: naive CD8+ T cells from blood, with Jurkat cell RNA spiked in. The sample's cell subset or site label, decoded: FACS-sorted CD8+CD4-CCR7+CD45RA+ naive T cells. The chain employs TRBV4-1 and TRBJ1-2, with the D gene not confidently named. The clonotype originates from a human donor in good health. Some libraries in this study had Jurkat cell RNA spiked in. In nucleotide form, the sequence is TGCGCCAGCAGCCAAGATCAAAAGGGAAGAAACTATGGCTACACCTTC. This translates into CASSQDQKGRNYGYTF.